What follows is one T cell receptor (beta chain) and its context. The data stem from a study of blood T cell repertoires in COVID-19. The overall study: Specimens from acute and convalescent COVID-19 originated in the United States, Italy and Spain. T cells, B-cell-depleted T cells, or PBMCs supplied cDNA or gDNA.

Methods used by the authors: Counts of nucleated cells, estimated from reference gene primer amplification, were obtained. Generated by immunoSEQ multiplex PCR, the TCRdb table keeps only in-frame clones and is missing some. From that table come the V and J calls and clone size; the DNA was used to work out D and trimming. The data show 120,000 or so clones, less than 90% seen once. This CDR3 has 14 amino acids. Per the germline V gene, CDR1 is SGHRS and CDR2 is YFSETQ. V dropped 1 base and J dropped 1 base, with 8 bases sitting between them. The chain links TRBV5-1 to TRBJ2-5, with D possibly being TRBD1 (5 bases). The sequence was obtained from a man in his 70s who had recovered from COVID-19. Sequenced input: peripheral blood. The CDR3 reads CASSLRQRQETQYF. The CDR3 nucleotides are TGCGCCAGCAGCTTGAGACAGCGCCAAGAGACCCAGTACTTC.